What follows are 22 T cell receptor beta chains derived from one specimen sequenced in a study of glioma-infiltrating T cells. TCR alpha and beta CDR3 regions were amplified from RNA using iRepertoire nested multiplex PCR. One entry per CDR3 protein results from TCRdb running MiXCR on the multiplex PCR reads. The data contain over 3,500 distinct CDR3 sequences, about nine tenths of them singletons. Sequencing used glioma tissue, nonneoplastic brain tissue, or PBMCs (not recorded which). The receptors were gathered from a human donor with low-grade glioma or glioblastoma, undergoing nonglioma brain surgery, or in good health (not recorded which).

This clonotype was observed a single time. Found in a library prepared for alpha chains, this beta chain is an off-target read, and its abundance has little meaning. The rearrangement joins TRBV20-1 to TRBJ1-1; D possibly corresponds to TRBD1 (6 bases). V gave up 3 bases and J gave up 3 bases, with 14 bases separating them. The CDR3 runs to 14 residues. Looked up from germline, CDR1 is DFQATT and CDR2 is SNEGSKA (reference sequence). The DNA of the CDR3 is TGCAGTGCTAGGGGGGCCCCGGGCTACACTGAAGCTTTCTTT. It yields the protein CSARGAPGYTEAFF.

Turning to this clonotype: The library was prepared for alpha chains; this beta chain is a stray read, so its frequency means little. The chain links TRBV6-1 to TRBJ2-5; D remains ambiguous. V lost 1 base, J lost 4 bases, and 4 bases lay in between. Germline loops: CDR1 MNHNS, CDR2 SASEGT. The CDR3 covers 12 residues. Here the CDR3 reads CASSEEPETQYF. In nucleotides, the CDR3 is TGTGCCAGCAGTGAAGAGCCAGAGACCCAGTACTTC.

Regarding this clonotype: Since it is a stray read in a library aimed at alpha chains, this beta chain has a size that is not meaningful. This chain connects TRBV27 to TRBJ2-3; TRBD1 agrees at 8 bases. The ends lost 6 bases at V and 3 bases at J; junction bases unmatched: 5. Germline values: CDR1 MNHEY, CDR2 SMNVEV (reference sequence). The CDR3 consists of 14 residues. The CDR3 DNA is TGTGCCAGCAGGCTAGGACAGGGAACAGATACGCAGTATTTT. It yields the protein CASRLGQGTDTQYF.

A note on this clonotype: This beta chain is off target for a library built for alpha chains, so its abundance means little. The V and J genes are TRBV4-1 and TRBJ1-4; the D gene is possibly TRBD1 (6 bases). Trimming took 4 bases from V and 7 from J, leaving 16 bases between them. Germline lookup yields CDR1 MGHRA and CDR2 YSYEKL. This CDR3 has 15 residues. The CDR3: CASSLGQITTEKLFF. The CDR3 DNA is TGCGCCAGCAGCCTGGGACAAATCACCACTGAAAAACTGTTTTTT.

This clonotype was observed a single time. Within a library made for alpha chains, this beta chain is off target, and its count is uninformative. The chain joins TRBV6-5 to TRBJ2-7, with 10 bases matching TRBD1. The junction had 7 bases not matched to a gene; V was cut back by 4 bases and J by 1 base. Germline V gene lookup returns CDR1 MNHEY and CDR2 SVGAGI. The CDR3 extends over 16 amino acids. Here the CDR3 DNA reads TGTGCCAGCAGTTTCCAACCGGGACAGGGGTCCTACGAGCAGTACTTC. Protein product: CASSFQPGQGSYEQYF.

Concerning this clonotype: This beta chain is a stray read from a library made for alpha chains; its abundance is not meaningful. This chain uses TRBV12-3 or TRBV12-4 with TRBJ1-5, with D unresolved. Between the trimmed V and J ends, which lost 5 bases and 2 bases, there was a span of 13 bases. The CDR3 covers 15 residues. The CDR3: CASSGSRSGNQPQHF. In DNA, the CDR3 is TGTGCCAGCAGTGGGAGTCGGAGCGGCAATCAGCCCCAGCATTTT.

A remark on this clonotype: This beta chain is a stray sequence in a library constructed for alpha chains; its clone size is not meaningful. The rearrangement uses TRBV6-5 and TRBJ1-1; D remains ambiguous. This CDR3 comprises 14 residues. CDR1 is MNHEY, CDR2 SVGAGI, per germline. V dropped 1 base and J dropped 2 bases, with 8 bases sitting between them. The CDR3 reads CASSYFEGNTEAFF. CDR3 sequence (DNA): TGTGCCAGCAGTTACTTTGAGGGAAACACTGAAGCTTTCTTT.

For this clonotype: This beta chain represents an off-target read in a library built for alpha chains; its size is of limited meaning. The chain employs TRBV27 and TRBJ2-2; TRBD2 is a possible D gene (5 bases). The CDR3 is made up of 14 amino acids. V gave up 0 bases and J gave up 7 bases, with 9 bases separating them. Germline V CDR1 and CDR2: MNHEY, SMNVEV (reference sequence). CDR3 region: CASSLSAGLGELFF. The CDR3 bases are TGTGCCAGCAGTTTATCGGCAGGACTCGGGGAGCTGTTTTTT.

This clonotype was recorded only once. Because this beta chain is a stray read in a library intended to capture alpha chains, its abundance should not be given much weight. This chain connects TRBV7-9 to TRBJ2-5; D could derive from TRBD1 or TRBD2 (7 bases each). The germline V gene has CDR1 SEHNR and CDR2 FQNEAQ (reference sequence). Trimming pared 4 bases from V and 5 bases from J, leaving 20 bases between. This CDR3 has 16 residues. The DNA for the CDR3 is TGTGCCAGCAGCTCCAGGGGGGGCACCCAGCGGGAGACCCAGTACTTC. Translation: CASSSRGGTQRETQYF.

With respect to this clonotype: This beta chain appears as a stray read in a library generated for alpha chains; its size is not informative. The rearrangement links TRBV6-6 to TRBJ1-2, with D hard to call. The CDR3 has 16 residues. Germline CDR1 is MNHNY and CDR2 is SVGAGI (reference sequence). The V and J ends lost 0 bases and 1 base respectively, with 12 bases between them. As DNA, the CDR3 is TGTGCCAGCAGTTACTCGATGCCAGGCCTTAACTATGGCTACACCTTC. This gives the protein CASSYSMPGLNYGYTF.

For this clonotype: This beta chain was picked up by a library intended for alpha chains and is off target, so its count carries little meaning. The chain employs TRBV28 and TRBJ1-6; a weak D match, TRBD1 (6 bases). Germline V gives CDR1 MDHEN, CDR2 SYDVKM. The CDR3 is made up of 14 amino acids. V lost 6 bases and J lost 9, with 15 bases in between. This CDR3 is CASSPGGGSSPLHF. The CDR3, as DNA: TGTGCCAGCAGCCCGGGAGGGGGTAGTTCACCCCTCCACTTT.

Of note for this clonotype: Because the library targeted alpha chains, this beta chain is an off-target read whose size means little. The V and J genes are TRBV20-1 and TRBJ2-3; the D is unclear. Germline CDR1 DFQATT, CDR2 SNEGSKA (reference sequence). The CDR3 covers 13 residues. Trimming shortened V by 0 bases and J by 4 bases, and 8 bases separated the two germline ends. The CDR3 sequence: CSARDTRSDTQYF. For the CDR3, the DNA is TGCAGTGCTAGAGATACGAGGTCAGATACGCAGTATTTT.

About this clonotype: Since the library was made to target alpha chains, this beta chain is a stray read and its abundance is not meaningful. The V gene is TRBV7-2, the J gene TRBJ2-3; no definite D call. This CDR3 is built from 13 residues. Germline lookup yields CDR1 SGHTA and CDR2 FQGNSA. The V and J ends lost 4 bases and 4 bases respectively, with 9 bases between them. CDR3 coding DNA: TGTGCCAGCAGCTATAAGTCCGCAGATACGCAGTATTTT. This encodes CASSYKSADTQYF.

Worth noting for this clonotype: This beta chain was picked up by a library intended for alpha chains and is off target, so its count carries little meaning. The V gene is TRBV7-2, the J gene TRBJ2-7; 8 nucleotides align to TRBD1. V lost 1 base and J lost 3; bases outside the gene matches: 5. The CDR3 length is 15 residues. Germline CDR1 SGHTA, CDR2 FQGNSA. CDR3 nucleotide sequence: TGTGCCAGCAGCTTAGGTCTCGGACAGGGCTACGAGCAGTACTTC. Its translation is CASSLGLGQGYEQYF.

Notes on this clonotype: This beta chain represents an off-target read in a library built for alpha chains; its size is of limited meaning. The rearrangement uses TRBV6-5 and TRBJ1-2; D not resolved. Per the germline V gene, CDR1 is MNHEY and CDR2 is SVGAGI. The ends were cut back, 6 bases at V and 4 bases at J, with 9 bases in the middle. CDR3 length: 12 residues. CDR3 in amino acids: CASSPSVYGYTF. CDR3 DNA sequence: TGTGCCAGCAGCCCCAGCGTCTATGGCTACACCTTC.

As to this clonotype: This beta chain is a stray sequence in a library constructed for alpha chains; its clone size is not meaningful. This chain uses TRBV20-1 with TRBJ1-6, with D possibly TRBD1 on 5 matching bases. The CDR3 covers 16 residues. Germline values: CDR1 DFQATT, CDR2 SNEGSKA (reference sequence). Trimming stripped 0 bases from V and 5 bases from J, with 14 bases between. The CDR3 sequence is CSARDPKRGHNSPLHF. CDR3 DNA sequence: TGCAGTGCTAGAGATCCGAAGAGGGGCCATAATTCACCCCTCCACTTT.

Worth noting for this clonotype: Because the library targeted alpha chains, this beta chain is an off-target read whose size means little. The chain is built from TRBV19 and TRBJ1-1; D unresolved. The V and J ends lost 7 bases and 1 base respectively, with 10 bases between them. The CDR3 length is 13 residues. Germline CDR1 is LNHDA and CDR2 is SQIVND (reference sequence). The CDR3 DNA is TGTGCCAGTATGTTATGGGAGAACACTGAAGCTTTCTTT. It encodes CASMLWENTEAFF.

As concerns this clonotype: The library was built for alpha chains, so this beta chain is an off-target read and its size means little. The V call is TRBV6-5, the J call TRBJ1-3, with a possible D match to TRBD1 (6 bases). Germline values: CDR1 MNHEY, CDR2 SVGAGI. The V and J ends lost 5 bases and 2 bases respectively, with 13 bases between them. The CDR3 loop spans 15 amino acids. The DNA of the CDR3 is TGTGCCAGCAGTGAACGGGGGGCTACTGGAAACACCATATATTTT. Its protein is CASSERGATGNTIYF.

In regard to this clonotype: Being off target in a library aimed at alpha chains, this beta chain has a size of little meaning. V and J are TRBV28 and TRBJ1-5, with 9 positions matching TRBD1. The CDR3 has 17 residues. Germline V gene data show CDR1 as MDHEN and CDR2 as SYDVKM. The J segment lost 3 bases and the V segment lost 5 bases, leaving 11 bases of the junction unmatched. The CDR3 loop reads CASSPPTGTGYNQPQHF. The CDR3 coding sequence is TGTGCCAGCAGTCCACCTACCGGGACAGGGTACAATCAGCCCCAGCATTTT.

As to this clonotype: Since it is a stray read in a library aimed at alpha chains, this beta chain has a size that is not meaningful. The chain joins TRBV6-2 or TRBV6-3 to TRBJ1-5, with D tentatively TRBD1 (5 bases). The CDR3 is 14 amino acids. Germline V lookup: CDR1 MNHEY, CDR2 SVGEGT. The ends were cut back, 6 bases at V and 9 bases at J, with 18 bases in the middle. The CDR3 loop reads CASRTGTGAWPQHF. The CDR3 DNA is TGTGCCAGCAGGACGGGGACTGGAGCGTGGCCCCAGCATTTT.

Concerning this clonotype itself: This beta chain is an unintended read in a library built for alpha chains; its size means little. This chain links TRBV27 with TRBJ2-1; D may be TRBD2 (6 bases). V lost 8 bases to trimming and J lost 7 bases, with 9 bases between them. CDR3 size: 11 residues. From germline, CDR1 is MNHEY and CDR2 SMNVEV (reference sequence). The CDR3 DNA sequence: TGTGCCAGCCGGGGGACGAATGAGCAGTTCTTC. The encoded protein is CASRGTNEQFF.

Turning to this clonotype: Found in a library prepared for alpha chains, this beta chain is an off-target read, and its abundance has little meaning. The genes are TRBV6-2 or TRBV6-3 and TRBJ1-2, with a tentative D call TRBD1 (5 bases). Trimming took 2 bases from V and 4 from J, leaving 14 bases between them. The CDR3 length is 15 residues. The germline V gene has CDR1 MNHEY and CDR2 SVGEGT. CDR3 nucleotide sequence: TGTGCCAGCAGTTACGCATCGGGCCAGGGCTATGGCTACACCTTC. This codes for CASSYASGQGYGYTF.